This TCR beta chain was recovered during a study of shared clonotypes between healthy human individuals. This clone was recorded only once. The repertoire was sequenced with immunoSEQ multiplex PCR; TCRdb's copy has only in-frame clones and lacks some. The sample shows approximately 640,000 clones, approximately 75% of them seen only once. V lost 8 bases, J lost 1 base, and 11 bases lay in between. The germline gives CDR1 LNHDA, CDR2 SQIVND (reference sequence). The CDR3 has 14 amino acids. The sample was memory CD4+ T cells sorted from blood. Documented subset: CD45RA-negative fraction. The source of this sequence is a woman in her 30s in good health. V and J are TRBV19 and TRBJ2-2, with D possibly matching TRBD2 (6 bases). The CDR3: CASRISGNTGELFF. CDR3 DNA sequence: TGTGCCAGTCGGATTAGCGGGAACACCGGGGAGCTGTTTTTT. Complete variable domain (other parts from reference TRBV19 and TRBJ2-2): DGGITQSPKYLFRKEGQNVTLSCEQNLNHDAMYWYRQDPGQGLRLIYYSQIVNDFQKGDIAEGYSVSREKKESFPLTVTSAQKNPTAFYLCASRISGNTGELFFGEGSRLTVL.